Sequencing of this T cell receptor beta chain was carried out in a study of cytomegalovirus exposure and HLA in healthy donors (dated by TCRdb to 2015 to 2018). Regarding the complete study: In an earlier analysis of 587 of the donors, approximately 300 Gb of sequence data and 95 million to 130 million unique TCR beta sequences from 180 million or so T cells were reported. The number of typed donors differed by locus: about 620-630 for A, B, C, DRB1 and DQB1; approximately 530 for DQA1; fewer than 610 for DPA1; and roughly 450 for DPB1. An early release covering 550 to 700 HLA-typed donors comprised 250 to 350 gigabases of sequencing data and tens of millions of unique TCR sequences. Besides the first cohort of 500 to 700 subjects, a separate validation cohort made up of some 110 different subjects was used. Both class I and class II loci were covered by HLA typing, at four-digit resolution. A later genetic analysis took genome-wide SNP genotypes for about 60% of the roughly 670 donors and used that subset as a discovery cohort. Donor age, sex, ethnicity and CMV serostatus were compiled together with the repertoire data. Every discovery cohort repertoire had been produced on one sequencing platform. The study profiled the T cell repertoires of 500 to 800 subjects by immunosequencing and related them to cytomegalovirus serostatus. Rather than using new phenotypic data, the later analysis identified candidate immune exposures from TCR beta sequences and from how often those sequences occurred across donors. In an earlier analysis of 500 to 650 of the donors, high-throughput TCR beta sequencing was used to judge whether each TCR beta V gene segment behaved as functional or pseudogenic. Roughly five DR-DQ haplotypes were handled as single units for association and clustering, since linkage in the cohort was strong. A later analysis re-examined previously published TCR beta repertoires from just over 650 donors and added high-resolution HLA genotyping to investigate patterns of TCR occurrence. The study was designed to test whether signatures of past pathogen exposure could be identified by cataloging public T cell receptors. To predict cytomegalovirus infection status, the study combined high-throughput TCR immunosequencing, statistical association of individual TCRs with disease status, and machine learning. Among 398 genotyped donors of the cohort, an average of approximately 240,000 unique TCR beta nucleotide sequences was sequenced per donor, of which about 18% were non-productive. The genetic ancestry cluster associated with self-reported Caucasian donors included roughly 84% of the roughly 360 genotyped donors. Broader findings and caveats from the paper: A later analysis found that HLA-associated TCR beta chains were more clonally expanded and had lower generation probabilities than equally common non-associated chains. Broadly in line with IMGT annotations, most TCR beta V segments showed up in productive rearrangements about 90% or about 30% of the time in an earlier analysis of a few hundred of the donors. Compared with the 666-donor mean, donors in an Asian-associated ancestry cluster had fewer N-insertions in productive TCRs, according to a later genetic analysis. A further reported finding was that TCR beta sequences accurately predicted the HLA-A and HLA-B alleles for most subjects in the first cohort. Assigning TCR associations to individual alleles was difficult when HLA alleles, especially DR and DQ, strongly co-occurred. Sequencing depth was assumed to be roughly uniform across donors in the presence/absence analyses, though that assumption may not hold. Over 15 rarely observed V segments, including chromosome 9 orphons, were excluded from the earlier analysis of several hundred of the donors because counts were too low. An association between a missense DCLRE1C variant and V-gene and J-gene trimming of TCR beta chains was found in a later genetic analysis and replicated in an independent cohort. Some IMGT-functional V segments, including TRBV6-2 and TRBV6-3, could not be distinguished by the 87-base-pair reads and were therefore excluded. The cohort was sequenced for TCR beta chains only, and without alpha or paired-chain data the features that could be detected were limited. In a later analysis, around 17,000 TCR beta sequences were associated with specific HLA alleles at a false discovery rate of 0.05. The classifier was reported to diagnose cytomegalovirus status with high specificity and sensitivity in both the original and validation cohorts. A later analysis found that TCR association rates varied across HLA loci, with DRB1 alleles showing the most associated TCRs and HLA-C alleles the fewest. Most TCR sequences were observed very rarely across donors, whereas some public TCRs were present in many individuals. Several of the top co-occurrence clusters appeared to be linked to parvovirus B19, influenza, CMV and Epstein-Barr virus, according to a later analysis. HLA typing was unavailable for some donors at each locus, so association tests used only the typed subset. In a later analysis, most CMV-associated TCR beta chains were found to appear HLA-restricted, with HLA associations seemingly driven largely by CMV exposure. Three of the identified cytomegalovirus-associated TCR beta chains were confirmed in vitro to be specific for cytomegalovirus antigens. For the cohort, immune exposure information was limited to CMV serostatus. Correlated functional status among segregating V segments might be attributable to linkage disequilibrium, but an unknown experimental factor could not be ruled out. It was suggested by the authors that the approach could potentially be generalized to other disease states and immunological phenotypes. The sequencing pipeline was judged likely to have produced a cluster of highly shared sequence variants as a technical artifact. In the study, about 150 TCR beta chains were listed as associated with cytomegalovirus.

Libraries were prepared through the immunoSEQ multiplex PCR assay. For the multiplex PCR, a mixture combining 60 forward primers for TCR Vbeta segments and 13 reverse primers for TCR Jbeta segments was used. The CDR3 region of rearranged TCR beta genes was amplified from genomic DNA by a multiplex PCR assay. The amplified TCR beta libraries were sequenced on the Illumina HiSeq System as 87-base-pair reads. On the authors' methods: A later analysis counted about 80 million unique TCR beta chains across the 600 to 850 repertoires, and 9 million to 14 million of these chains were shared by at least two donors. To remove PCR and sequencing errors, raw reads were error-corrected and collapsed into unique sequences using a nearest-neighbor algorithm that merged closely related sequences. Alignment of CDR3 sequences to IMGT reference sequences was used to assign V, D and J gene segments. For a sequence to be retained, a match of at least six nucleotides to both a V gene segment and a J gene segment was required. Rearrangements were called productive when the CDR3 lacked stop codons and stayed in frame with V and J; all others were non-productive. Following IMGT convention, CDR3 was defined as the stretch from the second conserved V-encoded cysteine to the conserved J-encoded phenylalanine. The earlier analysis of 500 to 750 of the donors excluded any sequence lacking an unambiguous match to a single V gene segment. An earlier analysis of several hundred of the donors called V segments functional above 56.7% productive rearrangements and segregating when the between-donor standard deviation exceeded 5%. A statistical classification framework was built to diagnose cytomegalovirus status from the catalog of TCR beta chain sequences. In a later analysis, V and J genes were assigned by comparing TCR nucleotide sequences against IMGT/GENE-DB human TR gene sequences. A later analysis assigned CDR3 sequences and most-parsimonious VDJ recombination scenarios with the TCRdist pipeline. A later analysis defined each TCR beta chain by its CDR3 amino acid sequence plus V-gene family, and excluded reads lacking a unique V-gene family. To address suspected cross-contamination and a sequencing artifact, a later analysis removed 592 highly shared, low-generation-probability nucleotide sequences. In a later analysis, a clonal expansion index for each public chain was calculated from normalized within-repertoire ranks of inferred template counts. A later analysis computed generation probabilities with a VDJ recombination model fitted to out-of-frame rearrangements, and checked the results against IGoR. Hypergeometric tests were used in a later analysis to score TCR-TCR, TCR-HLA and TCR-CMV co-occurrence, with a repertoire-size bias correction applied to the TCR pairs. In a later analysis, false discovery rates were estimated by permuting HLA or CMV assignments 20 times. In a later analysis, co-occurring TCRs were grouped with DBSCAN, and TCRdist sequence similarity was added when clustering was performed within HLA-allele-positive subsets. Co-occurrence clustering excluded repertoires with fewer than 30,000 or more than 120,000 public chains, plus five with anomalous nucleotide sharing. The table was pulled from immuneACCESS by TCRdb, which kept in-frame rearrangements only. Such tables lose some clones; where checked, under half of the loss comes from unresolved V genes, and the rest has no known cause. The DNA was the basis for D and trimming; V, J and clone size are from that table. This sample lists 150,000 or so clones; approximately 74% were detected once. The ten largest make up around 4.5% of the sample.

The cohort was made up of 500 to 850 healthy bone marrow donors. Cohort members were all nominally healthy when sampled, although unrecorded immune exposures were likely present. The donor tested CMV seropositive and was one of the 289 seropositive cohort members. A peripheral blood sample was provided by each donor, and peripheral blood mononuclear cells were used for TCR beta sequencing. Genomic DNA extraction from the blood cell samples was performed with the Qiagen DNeasy Blood Extraction Kit. This clone has only a few counts. Its antigen is currently not known. Within one base of it there is no much larger clone, and no base qualities were kept. Clipping removes 2 bases from V and 5 bases from J, with 6 as the unmatched junction base count. The CDR3 contains 16 residues, cysteine and phenylalanine counted. Just the 48-base CDR3 DNA is kept, in frame starting at base 1. The CDR1 and CDR2 encoded by the germline V gene are MDHEN and SYDVKM.

Sequenced input: PBMCs. The origin of this receptor is a man younger than 35 in good health and CMV-seropositive. This sequence uses TRBV28 and TRBJ1-1, and 12 junctional nucleotides match TRBD1. The CDR3 is CASSLVGQGARTEAFF. The base sequence is TGTGCCAGCAGTTTAGTGGGACAGGGGGCAAGGACTGAAGCTTTCTTT.